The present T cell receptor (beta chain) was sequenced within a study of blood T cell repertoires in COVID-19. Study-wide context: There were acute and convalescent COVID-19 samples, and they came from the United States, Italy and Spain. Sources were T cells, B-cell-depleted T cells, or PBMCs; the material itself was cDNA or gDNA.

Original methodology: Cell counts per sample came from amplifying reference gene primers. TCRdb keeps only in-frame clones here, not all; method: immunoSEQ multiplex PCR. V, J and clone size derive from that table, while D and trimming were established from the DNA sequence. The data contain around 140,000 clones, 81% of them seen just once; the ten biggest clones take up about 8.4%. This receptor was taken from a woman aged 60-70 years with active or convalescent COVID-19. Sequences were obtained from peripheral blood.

The CDR3 region has the DNA TGTGCCAGCATCCGACAGGGAAGCACAGATACGCAGTATTTT. It yields the protein CASIRQGSTDTQYF. The chain employs TRBV27 and TRBJ2-3; TRBD1 matches 7 bases. The length of the CDR3 is 14 residues. Trimming removed 7 bases from V and 0 bases from J; junction bases left unmatched: 4. CDR1 is MNHEY and CDR2 is SMNVEV in the germline V gene (reference sequence).